This T cell receptor (beta chain) appears in the sequencing data of a study of cytomegalovirus exposure and HLA in healthy donors. About the research overall: Among 150 million to 200 million T cells, an earlier analysis found approximately 110 million unique TCR beta sequences. Study findings and constraints: The authors listed around 150 TCR beta chains as cytomegalovirus-associated. Previously analyzed data showed that most TCR beta V segments were productive at a frequency of about 90% or about 30%.

Though nominally healthy at sampling, donors likely had unrecorded immune exposures. It was with 60 Vbeta and 13 Jbeta primers that the PCR ran. Profiling relied on immunoSEQ multiplex PCR, and the TCRdb table lists in-frame clones only, not all of them. Among 150,000 to 180,000 clones listed, around 70% were seen once. CDR3 length: 16 residues. Germline loops: CDR1 SGHAT, CDR2 FQDESV (reference sequence). Trimming took 2 bases from V and 0 from J, leaving 8 bases between them. About this clone itself: The antigen is undetermined.

The chain is built from TRBV11-1 and TRBJ1-6; the D is unclear. The material sequenced was PBMCs. This TCR was sampled from a man aged 25 to 40 in good health and CMV-seronegative. In nucleotides, the CDR3 is TGTGCCAGCAGCTTATCCGCGAGCTCCTATAATTCACCCCTCCACTTT. Translated, it gives CASSLSASSYNSPLHF.